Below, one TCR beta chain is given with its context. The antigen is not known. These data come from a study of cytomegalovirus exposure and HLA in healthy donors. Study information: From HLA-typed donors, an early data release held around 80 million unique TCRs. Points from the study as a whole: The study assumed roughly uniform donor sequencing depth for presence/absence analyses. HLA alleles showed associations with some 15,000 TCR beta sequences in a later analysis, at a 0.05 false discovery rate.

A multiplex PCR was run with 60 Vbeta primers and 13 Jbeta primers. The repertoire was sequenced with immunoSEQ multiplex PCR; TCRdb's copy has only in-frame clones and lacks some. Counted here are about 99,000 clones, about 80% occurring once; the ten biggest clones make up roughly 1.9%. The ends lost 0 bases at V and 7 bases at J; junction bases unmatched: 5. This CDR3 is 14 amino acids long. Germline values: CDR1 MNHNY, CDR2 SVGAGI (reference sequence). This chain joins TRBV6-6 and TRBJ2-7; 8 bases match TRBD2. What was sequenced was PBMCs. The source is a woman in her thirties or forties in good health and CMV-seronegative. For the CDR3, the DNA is TGTGCCAGCAGTTACTCCAGCGGGAGTAGTGAGCAGTACTTC. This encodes CASSYSSGSSEQYF.